This TCR beta chain is from a study of T cell responses to AZD1222 COVID-19 vaccine (dated by TCRdb to 2020 to 2022). Some background on the complete study: AZD1222 recipients with second doses at about 4 weeks or about 12 weeks were pooled, because spike-specific TCR depth and breadth did not differ between schedules. A total of 233 trial participants underwent TCR sequencing, of whom some 210 received two doses of AZD1222 and 26 received two doses of the MenACWY control vaccine. Trial participants were enrolled by age into subgroups of 18-55, 56-69 and 70-plus years, and approximately 150, 30 and 60 TCR-sequenced participants, respectively, were included in these subgroups.

On the study overall, not on this receptor specifically: The whole spike protein was spanned by vaccine-associated CD4 TCRs, and dominant responses were seen in regions 160-218 and 743-854. In the small 56-69-year group, the increase in depth fell short of significance, most likely because of low power. Because no samples from the day 14 peak response were available, repertoires could be characterized only after the peak T cell response. Conclusions about previously exposed vaccinees are limited because only six or seven AZD1222 recipients were SARS-CoV-2 seropositive at baseline. Nearly half of unique spike-specific TCRs reportedly recognized epitopes outside regions mutated in the B.1.351 and B.1.1.7 variants. Participants were mostly white British, with more females than males. The authors suggested clonal diversity may have been underestimated. A significant rise in spike-specific TCR breadth and depth was observed after two AZD1222 doses relative to day 0 and relative to MenACWY recipients.

V is clipped by 4 bases and J by 4 bases, and the sequence between their germline boundaries is 15 bases long. In the germline V gene, CDR1 corresponds to SGHRS and CDR2 to YFSETQ. Counted from cysteine to phenylalanine, this CDR3 has 16 amino acids. Left in the record is the CDR3 DNA by itself, 48 bases read in frame from the first base. The label giving this sample's time point can be read as: baseline before first vaccination. Vaccinee samples were obtained from the UK trials COV001 and COV002, which included a single-blind randomized controlled phase 2/3 trial of AZD1222 (ChAdOx1 nCoV-19) in healthy adults. For TCRbeta chain sequencing, PBMC samples were collected from trial participants at day 0 and at day 28 after the second dose. Details on this clone: The antigen it recognizes is unknown. No base quality values were provided; no much bigger clone lies one nucleotide off.

The CDR3 regions of human TCRbeta chains were analyzed by immunosequencing. The original methods were these. Repertoire TCRs were checked for matches against a reference library of SARS-CoV-2-specific TCRs that had been generated using the MIRA antigen-specificity platform. Breadth meant the fraction of unique TCRs that were SARS-CoV-2-associated, whereas depth meant the fraction of total T cells that were SARS-CoV-2-associated. Using the MIRA data, each spike-specific TCR was mapped to the spike region that the TCR reacts to and placed in a CD4 or CD8 class. Log10-transformed breadth and depth values were compared by one-way ANOVA with Sidak's multiple comparisons tests. This immuneACCESS table, as held by TCRdb, lists in-frame sequences with V and J called but not all clones. Of the missing ones, under half trace to an unresolved V gene in checked studies; the others have no known cause. V, J and clone size are those of that table, while D and trimming were read from the DNA. This sample gives about 120,000 clones in total; around 82% of them show up just once. About 6.2% of the sample is taken by the ten largest.

The sequence is built from TRBV5-1 and TRBJ1-6; TRBD1 is perhaps the D gene, given 6 matching bases. The source was peripheral blood, collected on day 0 of AZD1222 vaccination. The receptor comes from an adult in good health. The CDR3 reads CASSPTRDTYNSPLHF. The base sequence is TGCGCCAGCAGCCCGACCCGGGACACATATAATTCACCCCTCCACTTT. Here the CDR3 is joined to the reference TRBV5-1 and TRBJ1-6 genes, and the full variable domain is: KAGVTQTPRYLIKTRGQQVTLSCSPISGHRSVSWYQQTPGQGLQFLFEYFSETQRNKGNFPGRFSGRQFSNSRSEMNVSTLELGDSALYLCASSPTRDTYNSPLHFGNGTRLTVT.